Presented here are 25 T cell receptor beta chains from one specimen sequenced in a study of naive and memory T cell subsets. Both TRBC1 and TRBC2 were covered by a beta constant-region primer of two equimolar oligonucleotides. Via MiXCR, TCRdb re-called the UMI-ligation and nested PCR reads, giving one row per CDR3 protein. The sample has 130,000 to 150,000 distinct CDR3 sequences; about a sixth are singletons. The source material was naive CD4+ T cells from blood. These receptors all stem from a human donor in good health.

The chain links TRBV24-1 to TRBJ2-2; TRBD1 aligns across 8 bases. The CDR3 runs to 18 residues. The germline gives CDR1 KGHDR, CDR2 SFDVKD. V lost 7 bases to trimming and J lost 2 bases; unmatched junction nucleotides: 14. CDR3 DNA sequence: TGTGCCACCAGGGCACACACAGGGGGATTACCCAACACCGGGGAGCTGTTTTTT. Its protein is CATRAHTGGLPNTGELFF.

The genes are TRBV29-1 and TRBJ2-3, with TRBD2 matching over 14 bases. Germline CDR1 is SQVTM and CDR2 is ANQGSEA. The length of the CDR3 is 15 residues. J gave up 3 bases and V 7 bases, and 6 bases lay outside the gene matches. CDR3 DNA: TGCAGCGCCACGGGACTAGCGGGAGCAACAGATACGCAGTATTTT. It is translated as CSATGLAGATDTQYF.

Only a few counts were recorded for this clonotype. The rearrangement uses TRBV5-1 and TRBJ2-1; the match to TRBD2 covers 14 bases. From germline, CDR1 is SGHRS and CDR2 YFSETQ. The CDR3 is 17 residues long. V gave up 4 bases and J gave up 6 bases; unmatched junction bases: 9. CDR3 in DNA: TGCGCCAGCAGCCCCGGGACTAGCGGGAGTTGGGGCAATGAGCAGTTCTTC. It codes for CASSPGTSGSWGNEQFF.

CDR3 bases: TGTGCCTGGAGCCTAGGACAAATCACAGATACGCAGTATTTT. Translation: CAWSLGQITDTQYF. The chain joins TRBV30 to TRBJ2-3; D may be TRBD1 (5 bases). V lost 3 bases and J 2 bases, leaving 12 bases between the germline ends. Germline CDR1 and CDR2: GTSNPN and SVGIG (reference sequence). The CDR3 has 14 amino acids.

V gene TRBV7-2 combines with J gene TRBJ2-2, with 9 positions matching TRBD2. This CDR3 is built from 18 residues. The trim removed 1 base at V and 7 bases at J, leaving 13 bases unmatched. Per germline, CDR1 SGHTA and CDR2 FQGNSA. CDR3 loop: CASSLVPSGKAEVGELFF. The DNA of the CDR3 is TGTGCCAGCAGCTTAGTCCCTAGCGGGAAGGCCGAGGTCGGGGAGCTGTTTTTT.

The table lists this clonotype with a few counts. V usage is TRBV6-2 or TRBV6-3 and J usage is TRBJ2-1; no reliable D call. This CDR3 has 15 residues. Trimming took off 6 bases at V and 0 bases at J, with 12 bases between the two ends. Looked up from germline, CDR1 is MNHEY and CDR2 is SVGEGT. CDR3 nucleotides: TGTGCCAGCAGCCCCCGGCTCAGCTCCTACAATGAGCAGTTCTTC. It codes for CASSPRLSSYNEQFF.

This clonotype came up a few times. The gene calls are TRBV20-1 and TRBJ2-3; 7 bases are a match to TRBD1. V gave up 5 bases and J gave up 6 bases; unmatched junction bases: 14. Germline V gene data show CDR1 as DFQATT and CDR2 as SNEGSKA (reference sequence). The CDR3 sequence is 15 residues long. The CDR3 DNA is TGCAGTGCTTCAGGCCGGGCAGGGGGAAAGGATACGCAGTATTTT. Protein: CSASGRAGGKDTQYF.

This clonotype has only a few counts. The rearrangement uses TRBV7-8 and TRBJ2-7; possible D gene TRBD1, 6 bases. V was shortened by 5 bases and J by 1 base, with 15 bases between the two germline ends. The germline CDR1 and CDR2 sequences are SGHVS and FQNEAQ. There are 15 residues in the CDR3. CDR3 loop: CASSAYRDTSYEQYF. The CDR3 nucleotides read TGTGCCAGCAGCGCATACCGGGACACATCCTACGAGCAGTACTTC.

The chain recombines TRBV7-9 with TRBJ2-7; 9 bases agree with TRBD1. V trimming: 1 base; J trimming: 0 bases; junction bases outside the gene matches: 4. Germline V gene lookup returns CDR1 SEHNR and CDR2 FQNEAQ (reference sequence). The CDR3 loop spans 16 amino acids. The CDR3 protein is CASSLGGQGSSYEQYF. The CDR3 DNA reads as TGTGCCAGCAGCTTAGGGGGACAGGGAAGCTCCTACGAGCAGTACTTC. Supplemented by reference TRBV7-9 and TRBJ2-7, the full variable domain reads DTGVSQNPRHKITKRGQNVTFRCDPISEHNRLYWYRQTLGQGPEFLTYFQNEAQLEKSRLLSDRFSAERPKGSFSTLEIQRTEQGDSAMYLCASSLGGQGSSYEQYFGPGTRLTVT.

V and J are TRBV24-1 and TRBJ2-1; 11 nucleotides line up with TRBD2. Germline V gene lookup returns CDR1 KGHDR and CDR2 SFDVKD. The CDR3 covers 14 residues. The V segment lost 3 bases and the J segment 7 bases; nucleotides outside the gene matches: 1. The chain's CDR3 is CATSDPSGRNEQFF. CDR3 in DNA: TGTGCCACCAGTGATCCTAGCGGGAGGAATGAGCAGTTCTTC.

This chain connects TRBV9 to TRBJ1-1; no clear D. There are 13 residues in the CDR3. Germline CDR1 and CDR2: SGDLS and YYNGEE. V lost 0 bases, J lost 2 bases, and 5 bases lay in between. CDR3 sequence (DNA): TGTGCCAGCAGCGTAGCCCCAAACACTGAAGCTTTCTTT. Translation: CASSVAPNTEAFF.

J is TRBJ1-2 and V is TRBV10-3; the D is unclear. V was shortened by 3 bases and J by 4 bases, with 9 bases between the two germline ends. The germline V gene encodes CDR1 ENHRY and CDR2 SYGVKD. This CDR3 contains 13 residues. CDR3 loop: CAISEIAAYGYTF. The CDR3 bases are TGTGCCATCAGTGAAATAGCGGCCTATGGCTACACCTTC.

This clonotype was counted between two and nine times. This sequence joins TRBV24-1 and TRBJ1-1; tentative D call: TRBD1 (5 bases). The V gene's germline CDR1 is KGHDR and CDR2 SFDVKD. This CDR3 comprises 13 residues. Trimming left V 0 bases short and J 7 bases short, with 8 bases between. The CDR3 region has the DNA TGTGCCACCAGTGATTTGCTTGGGGGTGAAGCTTTCTTT. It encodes CATSDLLGGEAFF.

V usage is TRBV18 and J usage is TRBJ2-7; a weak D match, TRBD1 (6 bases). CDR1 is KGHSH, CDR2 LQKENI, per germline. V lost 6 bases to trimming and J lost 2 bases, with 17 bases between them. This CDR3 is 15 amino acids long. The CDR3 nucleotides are TGTGCCAGCTCGCAGGACGATGGACAGACCTACGAGCAGTACTTC. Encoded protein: CASSQDDGQTYEQYF. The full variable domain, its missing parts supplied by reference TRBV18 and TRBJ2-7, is NAGVMQNPRHLVRRRGQEARLRCSPMKGHSHVYWYRQLPEEGLKFMVYLQKENIIDESGMPKERFSAEFPKEGPSILRIQQVVRGDSAAYFCASSQDDGQTYEQYFGPGTRLTVT.

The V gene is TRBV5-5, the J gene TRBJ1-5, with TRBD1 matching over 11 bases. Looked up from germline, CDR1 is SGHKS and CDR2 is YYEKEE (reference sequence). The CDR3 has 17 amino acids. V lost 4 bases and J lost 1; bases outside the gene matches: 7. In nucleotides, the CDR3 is TGTGCCAGCAGCCCAGGGACAGGGGGTGGGAGCAATCAGCCCCAGCATTTT. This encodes CASSPGTGGGSNQPQHF.

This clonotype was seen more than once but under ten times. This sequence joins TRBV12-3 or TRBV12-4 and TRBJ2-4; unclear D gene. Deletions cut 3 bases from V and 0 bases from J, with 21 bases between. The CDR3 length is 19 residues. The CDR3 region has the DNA TGTGCCAGCAGTTTTGGTGAAGGGAAAGGCCAGCTAGCCAAAAACATTCAGTACTTC. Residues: CASSFGEGKGQLAKNIQYF.

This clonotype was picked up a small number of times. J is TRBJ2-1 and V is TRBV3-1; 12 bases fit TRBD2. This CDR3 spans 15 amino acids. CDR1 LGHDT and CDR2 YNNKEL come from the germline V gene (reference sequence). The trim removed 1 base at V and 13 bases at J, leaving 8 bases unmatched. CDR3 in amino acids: CASSQGGPSGRAQFF. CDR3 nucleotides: TGTGCCAGCAGCCAAGGGGGTCCTAGCGGGAGGGCCCAGTTCTTC.

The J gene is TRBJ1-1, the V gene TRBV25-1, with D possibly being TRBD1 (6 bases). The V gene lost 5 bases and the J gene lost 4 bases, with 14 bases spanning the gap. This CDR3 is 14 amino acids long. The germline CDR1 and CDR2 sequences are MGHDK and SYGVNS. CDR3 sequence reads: CASSWGGAFTEAFF. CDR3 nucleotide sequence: TGTGCCAGCAGTTGGGGGGGCGCGTTCACTGAAGCTTTCTTT. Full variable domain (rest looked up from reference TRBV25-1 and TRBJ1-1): EADIYQTPRYLVIGTGKKITLECSQTMGHDKMYWYQQDPGMELHLIHYSYGVNSTEKGDLSSESTVSRIRTEHFPLTLESARPSHTSQYLCASSWGGAFTEAFFGQGTRLTVV.

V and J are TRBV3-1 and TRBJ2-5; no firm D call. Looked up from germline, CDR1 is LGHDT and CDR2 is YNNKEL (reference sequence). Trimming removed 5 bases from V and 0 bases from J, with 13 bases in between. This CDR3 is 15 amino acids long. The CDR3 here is CASSSQGWNQETQYF. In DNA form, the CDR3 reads TGTGCCAGCAGCTCTCAAGGATGGAACCAAGAGACCCAGTACTTC.

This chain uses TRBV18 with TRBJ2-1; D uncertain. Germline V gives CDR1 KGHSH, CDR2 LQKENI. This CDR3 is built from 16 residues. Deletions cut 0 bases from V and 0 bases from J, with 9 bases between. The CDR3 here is CASSPPMRSSYNEQFF. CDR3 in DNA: TGTGCCAGCTCACCACCTATGCGGAGCTCCTACAATGAGCAGTTCTTC.

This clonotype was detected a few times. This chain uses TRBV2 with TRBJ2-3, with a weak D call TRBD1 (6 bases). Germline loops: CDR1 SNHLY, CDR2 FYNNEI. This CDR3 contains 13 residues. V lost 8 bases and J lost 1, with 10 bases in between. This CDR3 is CASWGPRTDTQYF. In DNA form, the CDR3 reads TGTGCCAGCTGGGGGCCCCGCACAGATACGCAGTATTTT.

The CDR3 nucleotides read TGTGCCAGCAGCCGGAACCCAGACAATGAGCAGTTCTTC. Its translation is CASSRNPDNEQFF. The chain couples TRBV3-1 to TRBJ2-1; D is uncertain. This CDR3 is 13 amino acids long. The germline CDR1 and CDR2 sequences are LGHDT and YNNKEL (reference sequence). V was clipped by 4 bases and J by 5 bases, with 9 bases between them.

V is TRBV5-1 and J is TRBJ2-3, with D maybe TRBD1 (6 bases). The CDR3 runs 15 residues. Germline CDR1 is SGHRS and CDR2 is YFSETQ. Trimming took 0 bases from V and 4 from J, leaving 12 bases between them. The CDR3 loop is CASSLGGPLADTQYF. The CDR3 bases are TGCGCCAGCAGCTTGGGGGGGCCCCTCGCAGATACGCAGTATTTT. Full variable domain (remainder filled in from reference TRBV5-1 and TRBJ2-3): KAGVTQTPRYLIKTRGQQVTLSCSPISGHRSVSWYQQTPGQGLQFLFEYFSETQRNKGNFPGRFSGRQFSNSRSEMNVSTLELGDSALYLCASSLGGPLADTQYFGPGTRLTVL.

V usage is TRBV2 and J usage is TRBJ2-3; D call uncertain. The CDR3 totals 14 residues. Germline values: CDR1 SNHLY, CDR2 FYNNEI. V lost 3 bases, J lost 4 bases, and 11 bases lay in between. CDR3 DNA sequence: TGTGCCAGCAGTGAGAGGCGAGCTGCAGATACGCAGTATTTT. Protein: CASSERRAADTQYF. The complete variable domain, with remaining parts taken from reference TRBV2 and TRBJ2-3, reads EPEVTQTPSHQVTQMGQEVILRCVPISNHLYFYWYRQILGQKVEFLVSFYNNEISEKSEIFDDQFSVERPDGSNFTLKIRSTKLEDSAMYFCASSERRAADTQYFGPGTRLTVL.

The CDR3 protein is CASSSPRDEDTQYF. The CDR3 DNA sequence: TGTGCCAGCAGCTCCCCGCGCGATGAAGATACGCAGTATTTT. The rearrangement joins TRBV11-3 to TRBJ2-3; D unclear. V lost 4 bases to trimming and J lost 5 bases, with 13 bases between them. The CDR3 consists of 14 residues. Per the germline V gene, CDR1 is SGHNT and CDR2 is YENEEA.